This T cell receptor beta chain was sequenced for a study of cytomegalovirus exposure and HLA in healthy donors. PCR was performed using 60 Vbeta and 13 Jbeta primers. Assay used: immunoSEQ multiplex PCR; TCRdb lists only in-frame clones, some missing. The table includes over 200,000 clones, 70% detected once. Specimen: PBMCs. This clonotype was sampled from a man aged 40-49 years in good health and CMV-seropositive.

CDR3 in amino acids: CASSPPGSTNYGYTF. The CDR3 coding sequence is TGTGCCAGCTCACCACCGGGGAGTACTAACTATGGCTACACCTTC. This sequence joins TRBV18 and TRBJ1-2; D call uncertain. The germline CDR1 and CDR2 sequences are KGHSH and LQKENI. V was shortened by 0 bases and J by 0 bases, with 8 bases between the two germline ends. This CDR3 contains 15 residues.